A single sample gave rise to the 8 T cell receptor beta chains below, sequenced in a study of graft-versus-host responses after intestinal transplantation. The method was immunoSEQ multiplex PCR; TCRdb's version includes in-frame clones alone and lacks a portion of them. In the table there are approximately 94,000 clones, more than 75% of which are singletons. Their antigens remain unidentified. The source was unstimulated CD4+ T cells sorted from spleen or lymph node cells, collected before transplant. These receptors originate from a human donor who was the organ donor for an intestinal transplant.

V and J are TRBV10-3 and TRBJ2-3; 7 nucleotides match TRBD1. The CDR3 length is 17 residues. Germline assignment: CDR1 ENHRY and CDR2 SYGVKD. The V gene end was trimmed by 6 bases and the J gene end by 5 bases; junction bases not matched to a gene: 17. The CDR3 region is CAIRKSTGANYGDTQYF. DNA for the CDR3: TGTGCCATCAGAAAATCCACAGGGGCAAACTATGGAGATACGCAGTATTTT.

The chain combines TRBV7-8 with TRBJ1-5; no firm D call. Germline V gives CDR1 SGHVS, CDR2 FQNEAQ. V was cut by 7 bases and J by 11 bases, with 21 bases left in between. The CDR3 length is 14 residues. In DNA, the CDR3 is TGTGCCAGCACCGCGTGGGAGTTGGATAGCACCCAGCATTTT. This codes for CASTAWELDSTQHF.

V is TRBV7-2 and J is TRBJ1-6; a weak D match, TRBD1 (6 bases). There are 14 residues in the CDR3. V lost 4 bases and J 9 bases, leaving 13 bases between the germline ends. The germline V gene encodes CDR1 SGHTA and CDR2 FQGNSA. The chain's CDR3 is CASSSQQQGSPLHF. The CDR3 DNA follows: TGTGCCAGCAGCTCCCAACAACAGGGTTCACCCCTCCACTTT.

As for this clone: This specimen includes other DNA sequences encoding the same CDR3. The chain combines TRBV28 with TRBJ1-5, with D hard to call. CDR1 is MDHEN, CDR2 SYDVKM, per germline. This CDR3 has 11 amino acids. V shed 3 bases and J shed 7 bases, with 4 bases lying between them. CDR3 sequence: CASSFGQPQHF. CDR3 nucleotide sequence: TGTGCCAGCAGTTTTGGGCAGCCCCAGCATTTT.

J is TRBJ2-3 and V is TRBV7-2; a possible D gene is TRBD1 (6 bases). CDR3 length: 16 amino acids. Germline CDR1 and CDR2: SGHTA and FQGNSA. V lost 1 base and J 2 bases, leaving 13 bases between the germline ends. The CDR3 nucleotides read TGTGCCAGCAGCTTAGATCGGGCAGGGGCCACAGATACGCAGTATTTT. Protein: CASSLDRAGATDTQYF. The variable domain in full, with the rest retrieved from reference TRBV7-2 and TRBJ2-3, is GAGVSQSPSNKVTEKGKDVELRCDPISGHTALYWYRQSLGQGLEFLIYFQGNSAPDKSGLPSDRFSAERTGGSVSTLTIQRTQQEDSAVYLCASSLDRAGATDTQYFGPGTRLTVL.

This rearrangement joins TRBV27 to TRBJ1-4, with D hard to call. Trimming took 2 bases from V and 8 from J, leaving 18 bases between them. The CDR3 runs 16 residues. CDR1 is MNHEY and CDR2 is SMNVEV in the germline V gene (reference sequence). In DNA, the CDR3 is TGTGCCAGCAGTTTAACGCCCGGTGCGGGAGGGGAAAAACTGTTTTTT. This translates into CASSLTPGAGGEKLFF.

The chain recombines TRBV19 with TRBJ2-5; TRBD1 matches 9 bases. The end of the DNA aligns better with TRBJ2-7, so the J call may be wrong. Germline loops: CDR1 LNHDA, CDR2 SQIVND (reference sequence). The CDR3 is 15 residues long. The CDR3 DNA is TGTGCCAGTAGTCGCATCGGGACAGGGCCCTACGAGCAGTACTTC. Its translation is CASSRIGTGPYEQYF.

The CDR3 DNA reads as TGTGCCAGCAGTTTGAGGGGCGGGACAGGGACCTCAGAGCAGTTCTTC. Protein sequence: CASSLRGGTGTSEQFF. J is TRBJ2-1 and V is TRBV28; 9 nucleotides agree with TRBD1. The V gene's germline CDR1 is MDHEN and CDR2 SYDVKM. Unmatched junction bases numbered 13, after V lost 3 bases and J lost 10 bases. The CDR3 is made up of 16 amino acids.